What follows are 6 T cell receptor beta chains derived from one specimen sequenced in a study of CD8 T cells in ankylosing spondylitis. MiXCR, run by TCRdb on the 5' RACE reads, gives a single entry per CDR3 protein. This table holds under 200,000 distinct CDR3 sequences, 13% found once. The sequenced material came from blood, either unsorted or a sorted T cell fraction (not recorded which). The receptors shown here come from a female donor with ankylosing spondylitis or in good health (not recorded which).

The table lists this clonotype with a few counts. The V gene is TRBV7-8, the J gene TRBJ2-3; TRBD1 might be the D (5 bases). The CDR3 sequence is 14 residues long. Looked up from germline, CDR1 is SGHVS and CDR2 is FQNEAQ. V lost 5 bases, J lost 4 bases, and 13 bases lay in between. In nucleotides, the CDR3 is TGTGCCAGCAGCCGACAGATAAGGGCAGATACGCAGTATTTT. As protein: CASSRQIRADTQYF.

V is TRBV27 and J is TRBJ2-7; D is ambiguous. The CDR3 consists of 14 residues. Trimming left V 6 bases short and J 2 bases short, with 14 bases between. The germline CDR1 and CDR2 sequences are MNHEY and SMNVEV (reference sequence). DNA for the CDR3: TGTGCCAGCAGCAAACCGGTCCCCCCCTACGAGCAGTACTTC. This translates into CASSKPVPPYEQYF.

This clonotype was detected many times. This chain joins TRBV29-1 and TRBJ2-3; the D is unclear. The germline gives CDR1 SQVTM, CDR2 ANQGSEA. The CDR3 runs to 12 residues. Trimming shortened V by 4 bases and J by 0 bases, and 5 bases separated the two germline ends. DNA of the CDR3: TGCAGCGTTGGATTGAGCACAGATACGCAGTATTTT. This codes for CSVGLSTDTQYF.

Comments on this clonotype: Since a much larger clone is just one base distant, this may be a read error. The chain couples TRBV7-2 to TRBJ2-2; D is unclear. Germline V gives CDR1 SGHTA, CDR2 FQGNSA. The CDR3 contains 13 residues. The CDR3 sequence: CARSQERPGELFF. DNA for the CDR3: TGTGCCCGCAGCCAAGAACGGCCCGGGGAGCTGTTTTTT.

In this sample, this clonotype turned up once. V and J are TRBV20-1 and TRBJ1-1; D not certain. The V gene's germline CDR1 is DFQATT and CDR2 SNEGSKA (reference sequence). Trimming stripped 0 bases from V and 1 base from J, with 6 bases between. The CDR3 covers 13 residues. The CDR3 here is CSARDEGNTEAFF. As DNA, the CDR3 is TGCAGTGCTAGAGATGAGGGGAACACTGAAGCTTTCTTT.

This clonotype was seen ten or more times. The genes are TRBV20-1 and TRBJ1-2, with TRBD1 identical over 7 bases. Germline CDR1 DFQATT, CDR2 SNEGSKA (reference sequence). V lost 3 bases and J lost 4; bases outside the gene matches: 11. The CDR3 is 15 amino acids. CDR3 region: CSASGTDPYSYGYTF. For the CDR3, the DNA is TGCAGTGCTAGCGGGACAGATCCCTATAGCTATGGCTACACCTTC.